A selection of T cell receptor beta chains follows, all from one sample in a study of control samples from healthy donors and cancer patients. Measured with immunoSEQ multiplex PCR; TCRdb has only the in-frame clones, and not every one. The sample contains about 60,000 clones, approximately 86% of which appear only once. Material for sequencing was blood. The receptors shown here come from a man over 45 in good health. CDR3s leave out the opening cysteine and the closing phenylalanine or tryptophan.

ASSIEQKNIQY TRBV19
ASMIPRTDTQY TRBV6-5
SVRGTGGYGYT TRBV29-1
ASRPRDYEQY TRBV28
ACRGGGYT TRBV28
ASSKGQADSGNTIY TRBV19
ASSLRQGYNEQF TRBV5-1
ASSHRGRPGELF TRBV27
ASSPQGSGGQPQH TRBV27
ASSLGERYGYT TRBV5-1
ASSLALYSDTQY TRBV5-1
ASSYTSGSGYNEQF TRBV6-5
ASSEGRVGTGNTIY TRBV6-1
ASSFLGAGFYNEQF TRBV27
ASAELGFGYT TRBV6-5
ASSQDSGLGQPQH TRBV3-1/TRBV3-2
ASSQVAGGDYGYT TRBV7-2
SVGPGLAGGPNDEQY TRBV29-1
ASSWGQGVDTEAF TRBV6-5
ASSSGPQDTQY TRBV5-1
ASSEGPSSGNTIY TRBV6-4
ASIADTGELF TRBV28
ASSSPGRSYEQY TRBV7-9
ASSTGQDSNQPQH TRBV5-1
ASSTESNEKLF TRBV19
ASSIQGAQQPQH TRBV7-7
ASSPFEGTDTQY TRBV11-3
ATAGQGGSPLH TRBV19
ASSLEGLQNTEAF TRBV18
ASSRQGVDTDTQY TRBV19
ASSVGYPNEQF TRBV25-1
SVGGTGDEKLF TRBV29-1
ASSLTDRSPLH TRBV12-3/TRBV12-4
ASSQGREGVDTQY TRBV4-1
AISESEGLYQPQH TRBV10-3